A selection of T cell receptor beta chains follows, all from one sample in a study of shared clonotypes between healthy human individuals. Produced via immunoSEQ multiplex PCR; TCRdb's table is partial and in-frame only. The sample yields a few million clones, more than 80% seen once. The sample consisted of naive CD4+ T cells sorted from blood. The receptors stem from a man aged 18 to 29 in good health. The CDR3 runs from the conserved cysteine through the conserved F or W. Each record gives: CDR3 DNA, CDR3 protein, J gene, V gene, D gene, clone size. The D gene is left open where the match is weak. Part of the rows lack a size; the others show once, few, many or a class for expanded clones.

CDR3nt: TGTGCCAGCAGTTCCCTCGGGCAAACCGGGGAGCTGTTTTTT
CDR3aa: CASSSLGQTGELFF
j_gene: TRBJ2-2
v_gene: TRBV6-5
d_gene: NA
abundance: NA

CDR3nt: TGCGCCAGCAGCCAGACCGGGCAGGTATCTGAAGCTTTCTTT
CDR3aa: CASSQTGQVSEAFF
j_gene: TRBJ1-1
v_gene: TRBV4-1
d_gene: NA
abundance: few

CDR3nt: TGTGCCAGCAGCTTGGGGGTTTTGGAGACCCAGTACTTC
CDR3aa: CASSLGVLETQYF
j_gene: TRBJ2-5
v_gene: TRBV5-5
d_gene: NA
abundance: NA

CDR3nt: TGTGCCAGCAGGACAGGGGGATTTGTGTTCACTGAAGCTTTCTTT
CDR3aa: CASRTGGFVFTEAFF
j_gene: TRBJ1-1
v_gene: TRBV6-5
d_gene: TRBD1
abundance: NA

CDR3nt: TGTGCCAGCAGTGACTGGGGCGACTCCTACGAGCAGTACTTC
CDR3aa: CASSDWGDSYEQYF
j_gene: TRBJ2-7
v_gene: TRBV2
d_gene: NA
abundance: NA

CDR3nt: TGTGCCAGCAGCTTAGCCTACGGAGACGGTCAAGAGACCCAGTACTTC
CDR3aa: CASSLAYGDGQETQYF
j_gene: TRBJ2-5
v_gene: TRBV7-2
d_gene: NA
abundance: NA

CDR3nt: TGTGCCAGCAGTGAATCTCCAGAGAGACGAGCTTTCTTT
CDR3aa: CASSESPERRAFF
j_gene: TRBJ1-1
v_gene: TRBV25-1
d_gene: NA
abundance: NA

CDR3nt: TGCGCCAGCAGCTCTGTCGACAGGCGCGAGCAGTACTTC
CDR3aa: CASSSVDRREQYF
j_gene: TRBJ2-7
v_gene: TRBV5-1
d_gene: NA
abundance: NA

CDR3nt: TGTGCCAGCAGCTTCTTCGGGACAGGGCAAGAGACCCAGTACTTC
CDR3aa: CASSFFGTGQETQYF
j_gene: TRBJ2-5
v_gene: TRBV7-2
d_gene: TRBD1
abundance: NA

CDR3nt: TGCGCCAGCAGCTTGGGGGTCGGCGAGCAGTACTTC
CDR3aa: CASSLGVGEQYF
j_gene: TRBJ2-7
v_gene: TRBV5-1
d_gene: NA
abundance: once

CDR3nt: TGCGCCAGCAGTGAGGAAGGGGGCATAGAGTCTAACTATGGCTACACCTTC
CDR3aa: CASSEEGGIESNYGYTF
j_gene: TRBJ1-2
v_gene: TRBV10-2
d_gene: TRBD1
abundance: NA

CDR3nt: TGTGCCAGCAGCTTAACGGCAGGGGGAAATGAGCAGTTCTTC
CDR3aa: CASSLTAGGNEQFF
j_gene: TRBJ2-1
v_gene: TRBV11-2
d_gene: TRBD1
abundance: NA

CDR3nt: TGTGCCAGCAGGATCCGGGACAGTGGGACCTACGAGCAGTACTTC
CDR3aa: CASRIRDSGTYEQYF
j_gene: TRBJ2-7
v_gene: TRBV28
d_gene: TRBD1
abundance: NA

CDR3nt: TGTGCCACCAGCAGGTTACTAGCGGCAGGCACAGATACGCAGTATTTT
CDR3aa: CATSRLLAAGTDTQYF
j_gene: TRBJ2-3
v_gene: TRBV15
d_gene: TRBD2
abundance: NA

CDR3nt: TGCGCCAGCAGCCAAGAACTTCCCCGGTTGGCCGGAGACTCCCAGTACTTC
CDR3aa: CASSQELPRLAGDSQYF
j_gene: TRBJ2-5
v_gene: TRBV4-3
d_gene: NA
abundance: NA

CDR3nt: TGTGCCAGCAGTTTAGACAGAAACAATCAGCCCCAGCATTTT
CDR3aa: CASSLDRNNQPQHF
j_gene: TRBJ1-5
v_gene: TRBV28
d_gene: NA
abundance: once

CDR3nt: TGTGCCAGCAGCTTAGGTAACGAGCAGTACTTC
CDR3aa: CASSLGNEQYF
j_gene: TRBJ2-7
v_gene: TRBV13
d_gene: NA
abundance: NA

CDR3nt: TGTGCCAGCACGTTAAAGGGGGCGGGAGAAAAACTGTTTTTT
CDR3aa: CASTLKGAGEKLFF
j_gene: TRBJ1-4
v_gene: TRBV6-6
d_gene: TRBD1
abundance: NA

CDR3nt: TGCGCCAGCAGCGAGGGACTAGCGGGAGGGGAGCTGTTTTTT
CDR3aa: CASSEGLAGGELFF
j_gene: TRBJ2-2
v_gene: TRBV5-1
d_gene: TRBD2
abundance: NA

CDR3nt: TGCGCCAGCAGCTTGGCCTCTTCGGGAGGACCGGGCCACGAGCAGTACTTC
CDR3aa: CASSLASSGGPGHEQYF
j_gene: TRBJ2-7
v_gene: TRBV5-1
d_gene: TRBD2
abundance: NA

CDR3nt: TGTGCCAGCAGTCTCGGGACTAGCGGTACAGATACGCAGTATTTT
CDR3aa: CASSLGTSGTDTQYF
j_gene: TRBJ2-3
v_gene: TRBV7-2
d_gene: TRBD2
abundance: NA

CDR3nt: TGTGCCAGCAGCTCCCAGGACAGCTACGAGCAGTACTTC
CDR3aa: CASSSQDSYEQYF
j_gene: TRBJ2-7
v_gene: TRBV5-6
d_gene: NA
abundance: NA

CDR3nt: TGTGCCAGCAGCTTAGTCGGGACAGATACGCAGTATTTT
CDR3aa: CASSLVGTDTQYF
j_gene: TRBJ2-3
v_gene: TRBV7-9
d_gene: NA
abundance: NA

CDR3nt: TGTGCCAGCAGCCTTAGTCAGACCCAGTACTTC
CDR3aa: CASSLSQTQYF
j_gene: TRBJ2-5
v_gene: TRBV11-2
d_gene: NA
abundance: NA

CDR3nt: TGCGCCAGCAGCCCGCCGACTAGCGGGGGGCCCAATACGCAGTATTTT
CDR3aa: CASSPPTSGGPNTQYF
j_gene: TRBJ2-3
v_gene: TRBV5-1
d_gene: TRBD2
abundance: NA

CDR3nt: TGTGCCAGCAGTGATGTAACAAACACTGAAGCTTTCTTT
CDR3aa: CASSDVTNTEAFF
j_gene: TRBJ1-1
v_gene: TRBV2
d_gene: NA
abundance: NA

CDR3nt: TGTGCCACCAGCGGGGGTGCCCTCCAAGAGACCCAGTACTTC
CDR3aa: CATSGGALQETQYF
j_gene: TRBJ2-5
v_gene: TRBV15
d_gene: NA
abundance: NA

CDR3nt: TGTGCCAGCAGTGTCTCTTGGACTAGCGGGAGTGGGTGGACCCAGTACTTC
CDR3aa: CASSVSWTSGSGWTQYF
j_gene: TRBJ2-5
v_gene: TRBV6-1
d_gene: TRBD2
abundance: NA

CDR3nt: TGTGCCAGCAGCTATACGGTAACCTACGAGCAGTACTTC
CDR3aa: CASSYTVTYEQYF
j_gene: TRBJ2-7
v_gene: TRBV5-6
d_gene: NA
abundance: NA

CDR3nt: TGTGCCAGCAGTACAGGGGGTGGCAATCAGCCCCAGCATTTT
CDR3aa: CASSTGGGNQPQHF
j_gene: TRBJ1-5
v_gene: TRBV6-5
d_gene: TRBD1
abundance: NA

CDR3nt: TGTGCCAGCAGCGCCGACAGGGGGCGACGTAATGAAAAACTGTTTTTT
CDR3aa: CASSADRGRRNEKLFF
j_gene: TRBJ1-4
v_gene: TRBV5-4
d_gene: TRBD1
abundance: NA